A single sample is the source of the 3 T cell receptor beta chains below, sequenced in a study of T cell repertoires in cytomegalovirus infection. One entry per CDR3 protein, called by TCRdb with MiXCR from the reads. The repertoire holds around 530,000 distinct CDR3 sequences, with less than 30% as singletons. The sequenced sample consisted of PBMCs. Every receptor here comes from a human donor in good health (CMV status not recorded). Some clones in this sample may be carry-over from other donors' samples.

The chain couples TRBV11-3 to TRBJ2-1; D is undetermined. Germline V gene data show CDR1 as SGHNT and CDR2 as YENEEA. The CDR3 has 16 amino acids. Trimming cost V 5 bases and J 0 bases, with 14 bases left between them. CDR3 sequence reads: CASSPADHSSYNEQFF. DNA of the CDR3: TGTGCCAGCAGCCCCGCGGATCATAGCTCCTACAATGAGCAGTTCTTC.

This clonotype was seen many times. CDR3 in amino acids: CASSARVQGNTEAFF. CDR3 nucleotide sequence: TGTGCCAGCAGCGCGAGGGTACAGGGTAACACTGAAGCTTTCTTT. The V call is TRBV7-2, the J call TRBJ1-1; weak D call: TRBD1 (6 bases). CDR1 is SGHTA, CDR2 FQGNSA, per germline. This CDR3 is built from 15 residues. V dropped 5 bases and J dropped 2 bases, with 15 bases sitting between them.

This clonotype was detected a few times. This chain joins TRBV18 and TRBJ1-1; no clear D gene. CDR3 size: 13 residues. The germline gives CDR1 KGHSH, CDR2 LQKENI. The ends were cut back, 1 base at V and 6 bases at J, with 9 bases in the middle. In nucleotides, the CDR3 is TGTGCCAGCTCACCACAGGAACGGGCTGAAGCTTTCTTT. This translates into CASSPQERAEAFF.